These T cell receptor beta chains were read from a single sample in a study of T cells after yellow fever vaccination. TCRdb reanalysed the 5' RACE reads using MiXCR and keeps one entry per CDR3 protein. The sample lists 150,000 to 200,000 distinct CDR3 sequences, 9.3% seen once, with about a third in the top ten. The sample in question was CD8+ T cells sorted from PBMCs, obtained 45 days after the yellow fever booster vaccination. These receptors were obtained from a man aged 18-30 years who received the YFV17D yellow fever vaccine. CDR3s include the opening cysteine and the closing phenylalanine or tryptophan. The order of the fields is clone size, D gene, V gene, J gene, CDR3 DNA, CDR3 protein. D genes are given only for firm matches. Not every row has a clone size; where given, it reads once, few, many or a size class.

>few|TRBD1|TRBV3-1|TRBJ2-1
TGTGCCAGCAGCCACTTGACAGGGTTCTCCTACAATGAGCAGTTCTTC
CASSHLTGFSYNEQFF
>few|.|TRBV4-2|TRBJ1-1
TGTGCCAGCAGCCACCCCCAGGGGTATATGAACACTGAAGCTTTCTTT
CASSHPQGYMNTEAFF
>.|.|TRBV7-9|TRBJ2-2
TGTGCCAGCAGCCAGCAATCAGGACTAAACCGATCCAACCCCACCGGGGAGCTGTTTTTT
CASSQQSGLNRSNPTGELFF
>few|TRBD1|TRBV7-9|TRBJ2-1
TGTGCCAGCAGGACCCCGGGACAGGGCGACAATGAGCAGTTCTTC
CASRTPGQGDNEQFF
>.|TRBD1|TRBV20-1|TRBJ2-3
TGCAGTGCTCGTAGACAGGGGGCTAGCACAGATACGCAGTATTTT
CSARRQGASTDTQYF
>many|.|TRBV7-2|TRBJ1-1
TGTGCCAGCAGCCTGACAAAAATGAACACTGAAGCTTTCTTT
CASSLTKMNTEAFF
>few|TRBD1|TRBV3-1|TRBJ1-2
TGTGCCAGCAGCCAAGCTGGGACAGGGGGGGCCTACTATGGCTACACCTTC
CASSQAGTGGAYYGYTF
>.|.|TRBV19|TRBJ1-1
TGTGCCAGTAGCCTCTCGGGGAACAATGATGCTTTCTTT
CASSLSGNNDAFF
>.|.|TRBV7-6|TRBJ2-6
TGTGCCAGCAGCTTTCTTTTAGGGGGGAGGGCTGGGGCCAACGTCCTGACTTTC
CASSFLLGGRAGANVLTF
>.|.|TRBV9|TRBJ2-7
TGTGCCAGCAGCTTCCGTCCCCTCGGCGAGCAGTACTTC
CASSFRPLGEQYF
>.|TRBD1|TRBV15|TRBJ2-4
TGTGCCACCAGCACTAGAGGGGGCTTTTTGGCAAACATTCAGTACTTC
CATSTRGGFLANIQYF
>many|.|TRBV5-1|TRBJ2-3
TGCGCCAGCAGCTCTCGGACAGCGACTAGCACAGATACGCAGTATTTT
CASSSRTATSTDTQYF
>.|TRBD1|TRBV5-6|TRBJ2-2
TGTGCCAGCAGCCGTTCCGGACAGGGCCTGCCCGGGGAGCTGTTTTTT
CASSRSGQGLPGELFF
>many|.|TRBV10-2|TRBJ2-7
TGCGCCAGCAGGGGGGCTAGCGAGCAGTACTTC
CASRGASEQYF
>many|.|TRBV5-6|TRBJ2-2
TGTGCCAGCAGCCCGGGACTCCTGAGTTACACCGGGGAGCTGTTTTTT
CASSPGLLSYTGELFF
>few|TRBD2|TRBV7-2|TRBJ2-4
TGTGCCAGCAGCCGAATGGGACTAGCGCCCAAGGAAAACATTCAGTACTTC
CASSRMGLAPKENIQYF
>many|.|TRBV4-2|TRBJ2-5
TGTGCCAGCAGCCAAGAGGCAGGGGGGGAGACCCAGTACTTC
CASSQEAGGETQYF
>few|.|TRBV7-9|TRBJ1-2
TGTGCCAGCAGTGACAGTAACTATGGCTACACCTTC
CASSDSNYGYTF
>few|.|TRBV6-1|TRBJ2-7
TGTGCCAGCAGCGGGACCTACGTATCCTACGAGCAGTACTTC
CASSGTYVSYEQYF
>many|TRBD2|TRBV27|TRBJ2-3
TGTGCCAGCACAACCGGGACTAGCGGGGGCCGTACAGATACGCAGTATTTT
CASTTGTSGGRTDTQYF
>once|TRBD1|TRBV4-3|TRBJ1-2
TGCGCCAGCAGCCAAGATCGGCAGGGGGCTAGTGGCTACACCTTC
CASSQDRQGASGYTF
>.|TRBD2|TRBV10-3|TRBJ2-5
TGTGCCATCAGTGCGCTAGCGGGGGGCCTACAAGAGACCCAGTACTTC
CAISALAGGLQETQYF
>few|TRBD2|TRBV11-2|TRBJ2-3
TGTGCCAGCAGCCTAACGCCGGGGGGGCTTACAGATACGCAGTATTTT
CASSLTPGGLTDTQYF
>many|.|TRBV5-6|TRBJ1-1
TGTGCCAGCAGCTCATATGACACTGAAGCTTTCTTT
CASSSYDTEAFF
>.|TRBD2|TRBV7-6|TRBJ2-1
TGTGCCAGCAGCCGAGGGACTAGCGGGGGGGCTGAGCAGTTCTTC
CASSRGTSGGAEQFF
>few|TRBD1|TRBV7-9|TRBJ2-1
TGTGCCAGCAGCATGACAGGGAGCTACAATGAGCAGTTCTTC
CASSMTGSYNEQFF
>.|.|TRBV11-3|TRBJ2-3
TGTGCCAGCAGCAGCGAGGACACAGATACGCAGTATTTT
CASSSEDTDTQYF
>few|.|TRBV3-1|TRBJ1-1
TGTGCCAGCACACCAGCGGGGGGCACTGAAGCTTTCTTT
CASTPAGGTEAFF
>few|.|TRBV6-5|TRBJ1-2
TGTGCCAGCAGTTACTATCCGACAGACGATGGCTACACCTTC
CASSYYPTDDGYTF
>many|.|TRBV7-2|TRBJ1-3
TGTGCCAGCAGCTTGATACCAGGGAACACCATATATTTT
CASSLIPGNTIYF
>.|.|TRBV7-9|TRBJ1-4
TGTGCCAGCAGCTTCAGGACCTCGGAGGGGAATGAAAAACTGTTTTTT
CASSFRTSEGNEKLFF
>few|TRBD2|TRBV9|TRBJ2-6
TGTGCCAGCAGCGCCGGGGGGGCTGCAGGGGCCAACGTCCTGACTTTC
CASSAGGAAGANVLTF
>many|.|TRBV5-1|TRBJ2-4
TGCGCCAGCAGCTTTCGGGGCAGGGGATTGGACATTCAGTACTTC
CASSFRGRGLDIQYF
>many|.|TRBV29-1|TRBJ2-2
TGCAGCGTTGGGGTCGCGAACACCGGGGAGCTGTTTTTT
CSVGVANTGELFF
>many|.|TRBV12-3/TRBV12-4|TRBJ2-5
TGTGCCAGCAGCAATCCGGGACCCCTTGAGACCCAGTACTTC
CASSNPGPLETQYF
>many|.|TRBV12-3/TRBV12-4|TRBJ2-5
TGTGCCAGCAGCCCTGCGACCCAGTACTTC
CASSPATQYF
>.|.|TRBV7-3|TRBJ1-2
TGTGCCAGCACCCCGGAGGCAGGGGATATCTATGGCTACACCTTC
CASTPEAGDIYGYTF
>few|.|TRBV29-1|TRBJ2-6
TGCAGCGTTGCATCGGGCTCTGGGGCCAACGTCCTGACTTTC
CSVASGSGANVLTF
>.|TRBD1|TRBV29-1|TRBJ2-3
TGCAGCGTCGCCCCACAGGGGATTGAGGCAGATACGCAGTATTTT
CSVAPQGIEADTQYF
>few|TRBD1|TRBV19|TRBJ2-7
TGTGCCAGTAGTATATCTCCCCAGGGGGCGGGCGAGCAGTACTTC
CASSISPQGAGEQYF
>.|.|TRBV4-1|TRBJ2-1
TGCGCCAGCAGCCAAGGTCGCAGGGAGACTTCCTACAATGAGCAGTTCTTC
CASSQGRRETSYNEQFF
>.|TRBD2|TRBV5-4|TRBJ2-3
TGTGCCAGCCACCGGACTAGCCGTCCATCAGATACGCAGTATTTT
CASHRTSRPSDTQYF
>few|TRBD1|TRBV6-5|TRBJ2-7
TGTGCCAGCAGTTTGGGGCAGGGGGCAGACGAGCAGTACTTC
CASSLGQGADEQYF
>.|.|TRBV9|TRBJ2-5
TGTGCCAGCAGCGTAGGACCAGGTGGGGATGTGACCCAGTACTTC
CASSVGPGGDVTQYF
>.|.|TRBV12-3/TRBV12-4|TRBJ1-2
TGTGCCAGCAGTGCCTCCGAGGATGGCTACACCTTC
CASSASEDGYTF
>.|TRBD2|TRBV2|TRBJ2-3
TGTGCCAGCTATCCTCTAGCGGGGGATAGCACAGATACGCAGTATTTT
CASYPLAGDSTDTQYF
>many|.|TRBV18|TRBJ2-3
TGTGCCAGCTCCCCAGATCAGGCCCTTCAGACCGAAGACACAGATACGCAGTATTTT
CASSPDQALQTEDTDTQYF
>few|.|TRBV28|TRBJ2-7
TGTGCCAGCAGGGTCCGGGGGGCTTACGAGCAGTACTTC
CASRVRGAYEQYF
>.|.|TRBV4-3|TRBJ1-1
TGCGCCAGCAGCCAAGACCGGGGACACACCAACACTGAAGCTTTCTTT
CASSQDRGHTNTEAFF
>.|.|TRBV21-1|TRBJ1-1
TGTGCCAGCAGCCCCTGTCTAGAACATGAAGCTTTCTTT
CASSPCLEHEAFF
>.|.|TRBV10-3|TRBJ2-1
TGTGCCATCAGTGACGGAAGGGGCAATGAGCAGTTCTTC
CAISDGRGNEQFF
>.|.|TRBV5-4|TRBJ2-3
TGTGCCAGCAGACACTATGGGGGGGCGGGCGAGGATACGCAGTATTTT
CASRHYGGAGEDTQYF
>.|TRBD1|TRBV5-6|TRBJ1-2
TGTGCCAGCAGCCATAGGGACAGATATGGCTACACCTTC
CASSHRDRYGYTF
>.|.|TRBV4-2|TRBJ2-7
TGTGCCAGCAGCCAGGAGCCTGGGGTGTACGAGCAGTACTTC
CASSQEPGVYEQYF
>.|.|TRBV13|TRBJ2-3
TGTGCCAGCAGCTTACCTAGCCAGGATACGCAGTATTTT
CASSLPSQDTQYF
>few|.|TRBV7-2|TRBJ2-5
TGTGCCAGCAGCTTAGGAGTTAGCGGTCCCCAAGAGACCCAGTACTTC
CASSLGVSGPQETQYF